These 14 T cell receptor beta chains came from one sample sequenced in a study of human T cells and chemical hapten exposure. Via MiXCR, TCRdb re-called the RACE reads, giving one row per CDR3 protein. Among a few hundred thousand distinct CDR3 sequences listed, more than 4.5% were seen once. The time point here: patch test 1, 2 weeks after DPC sensitization. This sample's treatment: therapeutic diphenylcyclopropenone sensitization with weekly scalp DPC. The starting material was whole blood, obtained in connection with sensitization to the hapten diphenylcyclopropenone (DPC). These receptors all stem from a woman between 45 and 60 years old with alopecia areata. Some clones in this sample may be carry-over from other donors' samples.

This clonotype was found many times. This sequence joins TRBV7-6 and TRBJ2-7; the match to TRBD2 covers 8 bases. With 5 bases clipped from V and 3 bases from J, the junction kept 9 bases outside the gene matches. CDR1 and CDR2 from the germline V gene are SGHVS and FNYEAQ. The CDR3 runs to 15 residues. In DNA form, the CDR3 reads TGTGCCAGCAGCCCTGGAGTAGCGGGGCTCTACGAGCAGTACTTC. It encodes CASSPGVAGLYEQYF.

This clonotype was counted many times. For the CDR3, the DNA is TGTGCCAGCAGCTTAACGGGGGCGGGAGATACGCAGTATTTT. Translating gives CASSLTGAGDTQYF. The V call is TRBV7-2, the J call TRBJ2-3; possibly TRBD1 or TRBD2 for D (6 bases each). The CDR3 has 14 amino acids. CDR1 is SGHTA and CDR2 is FQGNSA in the germline V gene. V lost 2 bases and J 5 bases, leaving 11 bases between the germline ends.

Ten or more counts support this clonotype. V is TRBV12-3 or TRBV12-4 and J is TRBJ1-5; D is possibly TRBD1 (5 bases). The CDR3 sequence is 16 residues long. V was clipped by 5 bases and J by 0 bases, with 14 bases between them. The CDR3 DNA follows: TGTGCCAGCAGTATTGCGGGGCAGGTTAGCAATCAGCCCCAGCATTTT. It yields the protein CASSIAGQVSNQPQHF.

This rearrangement joins TRBV15 to TRBJ1-2, with D possibly matching TRBD1 (6 bases). Germline lookup yields CDR1 LNHNV and CDR2 YYDKDF (reference sequence). V shed 0 bases and J shed 0 bases, with 14 bases lying between them. The CDR3 spans 17 residues. The CDR3 coding sequence is TGTGCCACCAGCAGAGATCGTAGTTCAGGGGCTAACTATGGCTACACCTTC. Translation gives CATSRDRSSGANYGYTF.

This chain joins TRBV14 and TRBJ2-7; 10 nucleotides align to TRBD1. Trimming removed 6 bases from V and 2 bases from J; junction bases left unmatched: 7. The CDR3 is 15 amino acids. The germline V gene encodes CDR1 SGHDN and CDR2 FVKESK. The CDR3 spells CASRSGQGGTYEQYF. The CDR3 coding sequence is TGTGCCAGCAGGTCCGGACAGGGGGGGACCTACGAGCAGTACTTC.

This clonotype was counted many times. The gene calls are TRBV14 and TRBJ2-5; D is possibly TRBD1 (5 bases). Trimming shortened V by 1 base and J by 3 bases, and 9 bases separated the two germline ends. In germline, CDR1 is SGHDN, CDR2 FVKESK. The CDR3 covers 14 residues. This CDR3 is CASSQVDSEETQYF. CDR3 bases: TGTGCCAGCAGCCAAGTTGACAGCGAAGAGACCCAGTACTTC.

In this sample, this clonotype turned up many times. The chain has TRBV7-3 and TRBJ1-2; TRBD1 agrees at 9 bases. The CDR3 covers 13 residues. The V gene's germline CDR1 is SGHTA and CDR2 FQGTGA. With V trimmed by 5 bases and J by 8 bases, 6 bases remained unmatched. This chain's CDR3 is CASSPWTGAGYTF. The CDR3 DNA is TGTGCCAGCAGCCCGTGGACAGGGGCCGGCTACACCTTC.

J is TRBJ2-1 and V is TRBV7-2; 7 bases are shared with TRBD1. Germline CDR1 reads SGHTA; CDR2 reads FQGNSA. CDR3 length: 15 amino acids. Trimming removed 2 bases from V and 10 bases from J; junction bases left unmatched: 11. CDR3 nucleotides: TGTGCCAGCAGCTTAAAGATAGGGGGCGATTACGAGCAGTTCTTC. Translating it yields CASSLKIGGDYEQFF.

This clonotype was observed many times. This rearrangement joins TRBV20-1 to TRBJ2-1, with TRBD1 as a possible D gene (5 bases). CDR3 length: 15 residues. V lost 0 bases and J lost 9, with 18 bases in between. Per germline, CDR1 DFQATT and CDR2 SNEGSKA (reference sequence). The CDR3 DNA sequence: TGCAGTGCTAGAGAAGGGTTCAGGGCATGGGGTGAGCAGTTCTTC. Translating it yields CSAREGFRAWGEQFF.

The sample holds many counts of this clonotype. The chain links TRBV6-5 to TRBJ2-1; 8 positions agree with TRBD2. V shed 6 bases, J shed 9 bases, and the junction held 7 bases outside the gene matches. The CDR3 spans 13 residues. CDR1 is MNHEY, CDR2 SVGAGI, per germline. CDR3 loop: CASSPGTRGEQFF. The CDR3, as DNA: TGTGCCAGCAGCCCCGGGACTAGGGGTGAGCAGTTCTTC.

A word on this clonotype: This may arise from a read error, as a much more abundant clone is one base away. V is TRBV11-2 and J is TRBJ2-3, with D unclear. The CDR3 loop spans 13 amino acids. The germline V gene encodes CDR1 SGHAT and CDR2 FQNNGV. The CDR3 reads CVSSIRAADTQYF. The CDR3 DNA follows: TGTGTCAGCAGCATCCGGGCCGCAGATACGCAGTATTTT.

Comments on this clonotype: Mismatch with germline at one junction end may stem from a read error. The chain joins TRBV7-2 to TRBJ2-3; unclear D gene. Germline V CDR1 and CDR2: SGHTA, FQGNSA. The length of the CDR3 is 12 residues. CDR3 DNA sequence: TGTGCCAGGAGCTTAGAGGTTGGTACGCAGTATTTT. Protein: CARSLEVGTQYF. Full variable domain (outside the CDR3, taken from reference TRBV7-2 and TRBJ2-3): GAGVSQSPSNKVTEKGKDVELRCDPISGHTALYWYRQSLGQGLEFLIYFQGNSAPDKSGLPSDRFSAERTGGSVSTLTIQRTQQEDSAVYLCARSLEVGTQYFGPGTRLTVL.

This clonotype was picked up a small number of times. The gene calls are TRBV12-3 or TRBV12-4 and TRBJ2-2; D tentatively reads TRBD1 or TRBD2 (5 bases each). This CDR3 contains 15 residues. V was pared by 5 bases and J by 5 bases, with 15 bases between. In DNA, the CDR3 is TGTGCCAGCAGTCCAGGAAGGGGAGATACCGGGGAGCTGTTTTTT. Encoded protein: CASSPGRGDTGELFF.

The rearrangement uses TRBV20-1 and TRBJ2-3, with 7 bases fitting TRBD2. CDR3 length: 15 residues. CDR1 is DFQATT, CDR2 SNEGSKA, per germline (reference sequence). J gave up 0 bases and V 4 bases, and 7 bases lay outside the gene matches. The CDR3 coding sequence is TGCAGTGCTACACTAGCGCAATCTAGCACAGATACGCAGTATTTT. Encoded protein: CSATLAQSSTDTQYF.